The 4 T cell receptor beta chains listed next were all sequenced from one sample in a study of shared T cell receptors in the human thymus. Profiled with immunoSEQ multiplex PCR; TCRdb holds only in-frame clones, not every one. The data show 700,000 to 750,000 clones, approximately 83% seen once. In addition, the sample was reused for a study of human thymus T cells.

Sequencing input: thymocytes. Every receptor here comes from a girl less than two years old with a congenital heart defect.

The rearrangement joins TRBV19 to TRBJ2-5, with 8 bases that match TRBD1. J gave up 5 bases and V 6 bases, and 8 bases lay outside the gene matches. This CDR3 comprises 14 residues. Germline assignment: CDR1 LNHDA and CDR2 SQIVND (reference sequence). CDR3 coding DNA: TGTGCCAGTAGCCTTCTCGACAGGGGCGAGACCCAGTACTTC. It codes for CASSLLDRGETQYF.

This clone was found a few times. The V and J genes are TRBV5-1 and TRBJ2-5; no definite D call. CDR3 length equals 14 residues. The germline CDR1 and CDR2 sequences are SGHRS and YFSETQ. Trimming pared 1 base from V and 1 base from J, leaving 8 bases between. The CDR3 reads CASSLRDCQETQYF. The CDR3 DNA reads TGCGCCAGCAGCTTGAGAGACTGCCAAGAGACCCAGTACTTC.

The chain recombines TRBV27 with TRBJ1-1; 10 bases are a match to TRBD1. CDR1 and CDR2 from the germline V gene are MNHEY and SMNVEV (reference sequence). CDR3 length: 16 amino acids. J lost 3 bases, V lost 1 base, and 5 bases had no gene match. CDR3 protein: CASSLYLGTGDTEAFF. Written as DNA, the CDR3 is TGTGCCAGCAGTTTATATTTGGGGACAGGGGACACTGAAGCTTTCTTT.

V is TRBV6-1 and J is TRBJ1-3, with unresolved D. The V gene lost 7 bases and the J gene lost 4 bases, with 17 bases spanning the gap. This CDR3 contains 15 residues. CDR1 is MNHNS and CDR2 is SASEGT in the germline V gene. The CDR3 coding sequence is TGTGCCAGCACCCAGGCCACCCCAGTAGGAAACACCATATATTTT. It encodes CASTQATPVGNTIYF.